Presented here are 4 T cell receptor beta chains from one specimen sequenced in a study of T cell responses to AZD1222 COVID-19 vaccine. Repertoires were generated with immunoSEQ multiplex PCR, while TCRdb's copy carries only in-frame clones and drops some. In the table there are approximately 30,000 clones, about nine tenths of which are singletons. This specimen was peripheral blood, taken 28 days after the second AZD1222 dose. These receptors were obtained from an adult who received the AZD1222 COVID-19 vaccine.

CDR3 in DNA: TGTGCCAGCAGCTCCAGACAGGGCATGAACACTGAAGCTTTCTTT. Its translation is CASSSRQGMNTEAFF. The rearrangement joins TRBV6-5 to TRBJ1-1; 7 nucleotides agree with TRBD1. V shed 6 bases and J 0 bases; nucleotides not matched to a gene: 7. In germline, CDR1 is MNHEY, CDR2 SVGAGI. The CDR3 loop spans 15 amino acids.

The chain links TRBV12-3 or TRBV12-4 to TRBJ2-2; maybe TRBD1 (5 bases). The CDR3 has 13 residues. The V end was cut by 5 bases, the J end by 5 bases, with 9 bases between. In DNA, the CDR3 is TGTGCCAGCAGTCGGACAAGTACCGGGGAGCTGTTTTTT. This translates into CASSRTSTGELFF.

V usage is TRBV6-5 and J usage is TRBJ2-7; 11 bases align to TRBD1. This CDR3 contains 14 residues. Germline CDR1 is MNHEY and CDR2 is SVGAGI. Unmatched junction bases numbered 1, after V lost 4 bases and J lost 2 bases. The CDR3 sequence: CASSWGQGAYEQYF. The DNA for the CDR3 is TGTGCCAGCAGTTGGGGACAGGGGGCCTACGAGCAGTACTTC.

This chain uses TRBV28 with TRBJ2-1, with D uncertain. The CDR3 runs to 14 residues. CDR1 and CDR2 (germline): MDHEN, SYDVKM. Trimming left V 3 bases short and J 7 bases short, with 13 bases between. The CDR3 here is CASSLGTALNEQFF. Written as DNA, the CDR3 is TGTGCCAGCAGTTTGGGTACAGCTCTGAATGAGCAGTTCTTC.